This T cell receptor (beta chain) was recorded in a study of cytomegalovirus exposure and HLA in healthy donors. At the level of the study: Unique TCRs from HLA-typed donors, about 78 million of them, were held in an early data release.

The PCR made use of 60 Vbeta and 13 Jbeta primers. Measured with immunoSEQ multiplex PCR; TCRdb has only the in-frame clones, and not every one. Among some 200,000 clones, roughly 84% were seen once, and the ten largest hold just over 1.4%. The CDR3 length is 13 residues. The trim removed 8 bases at V and 1 base at J, leaving 4 bases unmatched. Germline V CDR1 and CDR2: MNHEY, SMNVEV (reference sequence). Study-wide results and caveats: As a later analysis showed, a missense DCLRE1C variant was linked to trimming of TCR beta V- and J-genes.

Details on this clone: Its target is not known.

The chain joins TRBV27 to TRBJ2-5, with 7 nucleotides matching TRBD1. This clonotype was sampled from a girl aged 10-17 years in good health and CMV-seronegative. Specimen: PBMCs. CDR3 nucleotides: TGTGCCAGCTCGGGACAGCGCCAAGAGACCCAGTACTTC. Its protein product is CASSGQRQETQYF.